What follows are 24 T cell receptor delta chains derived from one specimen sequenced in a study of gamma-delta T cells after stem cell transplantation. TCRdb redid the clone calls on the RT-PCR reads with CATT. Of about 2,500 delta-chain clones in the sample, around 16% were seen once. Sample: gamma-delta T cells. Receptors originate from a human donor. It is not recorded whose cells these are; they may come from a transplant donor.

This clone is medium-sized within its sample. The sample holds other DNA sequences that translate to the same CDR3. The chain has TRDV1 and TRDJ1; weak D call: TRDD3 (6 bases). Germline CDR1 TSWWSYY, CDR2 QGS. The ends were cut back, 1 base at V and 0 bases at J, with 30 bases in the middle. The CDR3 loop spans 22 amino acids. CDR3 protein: CALGEQEGPPAMGLGYTDKLIF. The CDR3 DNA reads TGTGCTCTTGGGGAACAGGAGGGTCCACCAGCTATGGGCCTGGGGTACACCGATAAACTCATCTTT.

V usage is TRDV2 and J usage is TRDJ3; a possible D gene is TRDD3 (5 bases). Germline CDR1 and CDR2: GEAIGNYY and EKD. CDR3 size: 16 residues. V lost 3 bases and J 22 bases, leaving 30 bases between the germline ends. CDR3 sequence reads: CACDFGSSWDTHHIFF. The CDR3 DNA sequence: TGTGCCTGTGACTTTGGGAGCTCCTGGGACACCCACCATATTTTTTTC.

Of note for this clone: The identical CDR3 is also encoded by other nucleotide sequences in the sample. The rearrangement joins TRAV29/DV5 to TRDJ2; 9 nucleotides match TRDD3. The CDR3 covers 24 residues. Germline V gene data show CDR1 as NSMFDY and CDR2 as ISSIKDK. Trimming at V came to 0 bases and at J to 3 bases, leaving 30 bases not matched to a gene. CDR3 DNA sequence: TGTGCAGCAAGCGCAGCGGGGTTGGGACTATCCCCCAATTACTGGGGGACGCTGACAGCACAACTCTTCTTT. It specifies CAASAAGLGLSPNYWGTLTAQLFF.

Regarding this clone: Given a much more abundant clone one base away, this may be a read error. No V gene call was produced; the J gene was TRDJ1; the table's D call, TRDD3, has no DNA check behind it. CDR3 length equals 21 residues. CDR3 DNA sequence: TGTGCCTGTGACACCGTGCCCTACAATACTGGGGAGTCGCCGTACACCGGGAAACTCATCTTT. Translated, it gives CACDTVPYNTGESPYTGKLIF.

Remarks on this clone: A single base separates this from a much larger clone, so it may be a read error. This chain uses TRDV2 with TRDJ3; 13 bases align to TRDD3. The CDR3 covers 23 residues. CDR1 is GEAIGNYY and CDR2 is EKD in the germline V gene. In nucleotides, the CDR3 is TGTGCCTGTGACGGATCTATGTACTGGGGGATACGCTCCCCCCCCTGGAACACCCGACAGATGTTTTTC. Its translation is CACDGSMYWGIRSPPWNTRQMFF.

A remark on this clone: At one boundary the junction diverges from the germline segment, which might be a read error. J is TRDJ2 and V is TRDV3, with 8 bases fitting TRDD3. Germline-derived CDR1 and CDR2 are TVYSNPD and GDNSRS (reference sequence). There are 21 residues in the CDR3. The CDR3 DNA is TGTGCCTTTCAACTTTCGCATTTATGGGAGTACTGGGGGGACGGGGCAGCACGACTCTTCTTT. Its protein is CAFQLSHLWEYWGDGAARLFF.

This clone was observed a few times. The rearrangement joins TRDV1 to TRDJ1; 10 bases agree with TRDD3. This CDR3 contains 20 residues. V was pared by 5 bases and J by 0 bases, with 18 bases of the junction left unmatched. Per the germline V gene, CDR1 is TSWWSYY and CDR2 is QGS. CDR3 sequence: CALGPEPLATGGLNTDKLIF. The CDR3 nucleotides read TGTGCTCTTGGGCCGGAACCTCTTGCAACTGGGGGATTGAACACCGATAAACTCATCTTT.

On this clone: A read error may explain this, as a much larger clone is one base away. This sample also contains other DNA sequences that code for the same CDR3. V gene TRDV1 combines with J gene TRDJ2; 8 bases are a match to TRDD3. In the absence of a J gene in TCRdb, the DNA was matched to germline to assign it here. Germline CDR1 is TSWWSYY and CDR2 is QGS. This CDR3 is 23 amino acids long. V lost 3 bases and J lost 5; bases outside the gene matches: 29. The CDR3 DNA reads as TGTGCTCTTGGGGATCCCGTCCTTCCCACGGTTTGGTACTGGGGGCCCTTTACAGCACAACTCTTCTTT. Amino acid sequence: CALGDPVLPTVWYWGPFTAQLFF.

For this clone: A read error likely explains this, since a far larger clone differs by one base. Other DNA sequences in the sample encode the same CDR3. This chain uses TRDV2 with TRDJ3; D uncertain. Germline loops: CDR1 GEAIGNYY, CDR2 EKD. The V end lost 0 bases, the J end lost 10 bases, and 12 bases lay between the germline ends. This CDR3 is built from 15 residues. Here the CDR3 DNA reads TGTGCCTGTGACACCGTGATCAGCGATACCCGACAGATGTTTTTC. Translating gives CACDTVISDTRQMFF.

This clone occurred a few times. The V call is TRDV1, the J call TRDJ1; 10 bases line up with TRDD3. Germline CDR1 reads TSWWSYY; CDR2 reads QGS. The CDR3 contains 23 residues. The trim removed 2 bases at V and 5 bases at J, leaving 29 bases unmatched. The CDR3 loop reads CALGEARGHFLGGYANRVDKLIF. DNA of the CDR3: TGTGCTCTTGGGGAAGCAAGGGGCCATTTCCTCGGGGGATACGCGAATCGAGTGGATAAACTCATCTTT.

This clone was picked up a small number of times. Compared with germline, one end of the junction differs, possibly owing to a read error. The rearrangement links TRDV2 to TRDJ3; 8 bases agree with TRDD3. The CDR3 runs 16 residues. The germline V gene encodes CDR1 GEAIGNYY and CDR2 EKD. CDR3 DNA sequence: TGTGCCTGTGTCTGGGGGAGCTCCTGGGACGCCCGACAGATGTTTTTC. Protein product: CACVWGSSWDARQMFF.

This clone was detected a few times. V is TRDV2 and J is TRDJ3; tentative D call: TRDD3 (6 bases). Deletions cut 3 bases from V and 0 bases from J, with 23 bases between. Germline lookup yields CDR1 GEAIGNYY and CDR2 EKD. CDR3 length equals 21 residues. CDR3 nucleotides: TGTGCCTGTGACCCTACCGCCGGGCGATACGCTTCCTCCTGGGACACCCGACAGATGTTTTTC. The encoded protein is CACDPTAGRYASSWDTRQMFF.

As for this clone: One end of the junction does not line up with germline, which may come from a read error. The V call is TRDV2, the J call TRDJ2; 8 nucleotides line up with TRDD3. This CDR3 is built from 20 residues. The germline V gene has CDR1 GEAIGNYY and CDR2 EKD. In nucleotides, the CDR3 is TGTGCCTGTGTCACCGTCCTGGGGGAGACGCGTTCCTCTTTGCCAGCCCCACTCTTCTTT. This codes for CACVTVLGETRSSLPAPLFF.

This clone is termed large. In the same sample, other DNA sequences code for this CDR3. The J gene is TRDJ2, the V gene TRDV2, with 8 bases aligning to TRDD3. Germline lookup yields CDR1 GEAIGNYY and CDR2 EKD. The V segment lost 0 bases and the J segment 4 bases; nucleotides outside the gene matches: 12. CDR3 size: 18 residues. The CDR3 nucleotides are TGTGCCTGTGACACCGTTTCGGGGGGATATAGGAAGACAGCACAACTCTTCTTT. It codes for CACDTVSGGYRKTAQLFF.

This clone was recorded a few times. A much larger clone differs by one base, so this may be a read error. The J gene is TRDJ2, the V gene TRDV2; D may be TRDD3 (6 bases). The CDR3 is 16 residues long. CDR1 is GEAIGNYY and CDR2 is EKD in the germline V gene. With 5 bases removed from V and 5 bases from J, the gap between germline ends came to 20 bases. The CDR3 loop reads CACGGGDPARTAQLFF. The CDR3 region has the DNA TGTGCCTGTGGGGGAGGGGATCCTGCCCGAACAGCACAACTCTTCTTT.

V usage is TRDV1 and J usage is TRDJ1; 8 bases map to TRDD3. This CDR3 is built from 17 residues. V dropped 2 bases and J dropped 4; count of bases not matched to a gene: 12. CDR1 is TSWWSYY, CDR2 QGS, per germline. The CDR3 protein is CALGELSHWGVIDKLIF. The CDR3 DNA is TGTGCTCTTGGGGAATTATCTCACTGGGGGGTAATCGATAAACTCATCTTT.

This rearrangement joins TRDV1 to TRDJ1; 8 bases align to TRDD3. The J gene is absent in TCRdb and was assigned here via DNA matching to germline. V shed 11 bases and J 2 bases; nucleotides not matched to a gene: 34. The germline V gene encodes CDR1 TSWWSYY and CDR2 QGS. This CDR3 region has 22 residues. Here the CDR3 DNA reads TGTGCTACTGGGGAAATCAGCGGGAGTACGGGACGGGGGGATAAGGGAACCGATAAACTCATCTTT. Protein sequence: CATGEISGSTGRGDKGTDKLIF.

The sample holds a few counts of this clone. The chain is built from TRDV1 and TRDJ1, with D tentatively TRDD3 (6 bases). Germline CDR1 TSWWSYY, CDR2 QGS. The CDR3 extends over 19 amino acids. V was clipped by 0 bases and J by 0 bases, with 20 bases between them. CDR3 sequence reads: CALGELSGGMWGYTDKLIF. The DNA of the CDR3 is TGTGCTCTTGGGGAACTATCCGGGGGAATGTGGGGATACACCGATAAACTCATCTTT.

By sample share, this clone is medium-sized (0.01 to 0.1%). The CDR3 is CAFRGGLSTDKLIF. The CDR3 DNA sequence: TGTGCCTTTAGGGGGGGGTTAAGCACCGATAAACTCATCTTT. The chain employs TRDV3 and TRDJ1; a weak D match, TRDD3 (5 bases). Trimming took off 0 bases at V and 1 base at J, with 12 bases between the two ends. This CDR3 is 14 amino acids long. CDR1 and CDR2 from the germline V gene are TVYSNPD and GDNSRS (reference sequence).

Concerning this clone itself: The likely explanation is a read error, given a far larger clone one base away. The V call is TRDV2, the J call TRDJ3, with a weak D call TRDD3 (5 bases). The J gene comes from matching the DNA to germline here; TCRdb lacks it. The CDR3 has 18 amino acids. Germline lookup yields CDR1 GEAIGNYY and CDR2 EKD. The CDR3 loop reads CACDTGGHFSRDTRQMFF. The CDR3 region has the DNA TGTGCCTGTGACACGGGGGGCCACTTCTCCAGGGACACCCGACAGATGTTTTTC.

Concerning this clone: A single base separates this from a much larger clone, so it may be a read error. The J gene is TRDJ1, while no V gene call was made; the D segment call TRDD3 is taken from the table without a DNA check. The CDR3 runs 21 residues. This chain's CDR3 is CALRLRSYETGLLGGTDKLIF. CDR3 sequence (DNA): TGTGCCTTGAGGCTTAGATCCTACGAGACTGGGCTACTAGGGGGCACCGATAAACTCATCTTT.

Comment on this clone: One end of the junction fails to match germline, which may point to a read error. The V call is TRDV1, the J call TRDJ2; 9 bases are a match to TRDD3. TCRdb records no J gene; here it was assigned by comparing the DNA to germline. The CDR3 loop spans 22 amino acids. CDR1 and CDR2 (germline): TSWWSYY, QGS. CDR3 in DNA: TGTGCTATTGGGGAAAGCGCCTACTGGGGGAGACACGCGAGTGCTTTGACAGCAAAACTCTTCTTT. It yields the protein CAIGESAYWGRHASALTAKLFF.

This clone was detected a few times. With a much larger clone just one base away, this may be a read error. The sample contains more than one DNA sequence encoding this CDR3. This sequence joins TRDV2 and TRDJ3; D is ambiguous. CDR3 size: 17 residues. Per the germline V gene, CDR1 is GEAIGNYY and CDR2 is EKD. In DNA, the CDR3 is TGTGCCTGCGACACGATCTCCAGCTCCTGGGACACCCGACAGATGTTTTTC. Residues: CACDTISSSWDTRQMFF.

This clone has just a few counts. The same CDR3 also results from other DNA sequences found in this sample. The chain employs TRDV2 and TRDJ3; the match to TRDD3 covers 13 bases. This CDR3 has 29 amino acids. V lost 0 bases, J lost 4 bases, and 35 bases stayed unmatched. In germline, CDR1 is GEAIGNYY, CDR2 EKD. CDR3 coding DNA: TGTGCCTGTGACACCACCCGTAATCCAGCTTACTTAAGGCGGACTGGGGGATACGCCAAGGAATGGGACACCCGACAGATGTTTTTC. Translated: CACDTTRNPAYLRRTGGYAKEWDTRQMFF.